This T cell receptor (beta chain) comes out of a study of OX40 agonist ivuxolimab in advanced cancers. Overall study context: Every patient in dose escalation had hepatocellular carcinoma, melanoma, renal cell or head and neck cancer. Partial responses were seen in three patients, one with hepatocellular carcinoma and two with cutaneous melanoma. Overall study results and limits: Certain nonresponding patients likewise had low normalized T-cell clonal expansion.

Of note for this clone: What it recognizes is unknown.

There are 17 residues in the CDR3. Germline V gene lookup returns CDR1 GTSNPN and CDR2 SVGIG (reference sequence). Trimming cost V 2 bases and J 4 bases; bases outside gene matches: 12. Clones were read by immunoSEQ multiplex PCR, and TCRdb kept only the in-frame ones, dropping some. The data show 70,000 to 75,000 clones, around four fifths seen once. The material was CD4+ or CD8+ T cells sorted from blood, obtained in a trial of the OX40 agonist ivuxolimab. V is TRBV30 and J is TRBJ2-1; 9 nucleotides match TRBD2. This sequence was found in an adult with an advanced solid tumor such as melanoma, head and neck, liver or kidney cancer. The CDR3 bases are TGTGCCTGGAGTTTCGGGATCGGGACTAGCCCATACAATGAGCAGTTCTTC. Residues: CAWSFGIGTSPYNEQFF. The whole variable domain, remainder taken from reference TRBV30 and TRBJ2-1, is SQTIHQWPATLVQPVGSPLSLECTVEGTSNPNLYWYRQAAGRGLQLLFYSVGIGQISSEVPQNLSASRPQDRQFILSSKKLLLSDSGFYLCAWSFGIGTSPYNEQFFGPGTRLTVL.